One and the same sample provided the 27 T cell receptor beta chains below, sequenced in a study of T cell repertoires in cytomegalovirus infection (dated by TCRdb to the late 2010s). Their antigens are not known. Sequenced using an Illumina HiSeq 1500. TCRdb took the public reads, trimmed them with fastp at Q25, ran MiXCR for clone calling and kept in-frame beta chains. Identical CDR3 protein sequences are pooled into one entry, listed with their most common genes and DNA. The sample table contains 450,000 to 600,000 distinct CDR3 sequences; only one count was recorded for roughly a third of them. The ten most abundant clones make up 15% to 20% of the sample. Sample treatment or condition, as interpreted from the label and publication: in vitro stimulation with specific CMV peptide epitopes to enrich CMV-specific T cells. Sequences were derived from cultured PBMCs, sampled from culture after CMV antigen stimulation. Every receptor here comes from a human donor in good health (CMV status not recorded). Some clones in this sample may be carry-over from other donors' samples.

Ten or more counts support this clonotype. The chain links TRBV5-1 to TRBJ2-5, with 8 nucleotides matching TRBD1. CDR3 length equals 15 residues. The germline gives CDR1 SGHRS, CDR2 YFSETQ. The V gene end was trimmed by 4 bases and the J gene end by 4 bases; junction bases not matched to a gene: 9. The CDR3 DNA sequence: TGCGCCAGCAGCATCAGGACAGGGCGGTCAGAGACCCAGTACTTC. It specifies CASSIRTGRSETQYF. Full variable domain (outside the CDR3, taken from reference TRBV5-1 and TRBJ2-5): KAGVTQTPRYLIKTRGQQVTLSCSPISGHRSVSWYQQTPGQGLQFLFEYFSETQRNKGNFPGRFSGRQFSNSRSEMNVSTLELGDSALYLCASSIRTGRSETQYFGPGTRLLVL.

The chain combines TRBV10-3 with TRBJ2-7; 9 nucleotides match TRBD1. The trim removed 8 bases at V and 3 bases at J, leaving 8 bases unmatched. This CDR3 spans 14 amino acids. CDR1 is ENHRY, CDR2 SYGVKD, per germline. CDR3 loop: CAISVGTGNYEQYF. As DNA, the CDR3 is TGTGCCATCTCGGTCGGGACAGGGAACTACGAGCAGTACTTC.

This clonotype was picked up a small number of times. The V gene is TRBV12-3 or TRBV12-4, the J gene TRBJ2-7, with D perhaps TRBD1 (6 bases). There are 13 residues in the CDR3. V gave up 4 bases and J gave up 4 bases, with 11 bases separating them. CDR3 in DNA: TGTGCCAGCAGTTCTGAAACAGGGTACGAGCAGTACGTC. Translation: CASSSETGYEQYV.

J is TRBJ2-1 and V is TRBV6-2 or TRBV6-3; the match to TRBD1 covers 9 bases. The J segment lost 3 bases and the V segment lost 3 bases, leaving 6 bases of the junction unmatched. CDR1 is MNHEY and CDR2 is SVGEGT in the germline V gene. The CDR3 is made up of 16 amino acids. CDR3 DNA sequence: TGTGCCAGCAGTTATATCCGGGACAGGGTCTACAATGAGCAGTTCTTC. Residues: CASSYIRDRVYNEQFF.

The chain carries TRBV6-8 and TRBJ1-3; TRBD1 is a possible D gene (5 bases). Per germline, CDR1 MNHGY and CDR2 SAAAGT. CDR3 length: 18 amino acids. Trimming left V 2 bases short and J 0 bases short, with 17 bases between. Here the CDR3 reads CASSYGGRDGYSGNTIYF. The DNA for the CDR3 is TGTGCCAGCAGTTACGGTGGCCGGGACGGATACTCTGGAAACACCATATATTTT.

The sample holds a few counts of this clonotype. The chain recombines TRBV4-3 with TRBJ1-2; the match to TRBD1 covers 10 bases. Germline V gives CDR1 LGHNA, CDR2 YSLEER. The V gene end was trimmed by 0 bases and the J gene end by 9 bases; junction bases not matched to a gene: 10. The CDR3 totals 16 residues. The CDR3 reads CASSQDGGDRGYSYTF. CDR3 in DNA: TGCGCCAGCAGCCAAGATGGTGGGGACAGGGGATATAGCTACACCTTC.

This clonotype appeared a few times. The rearrangement uses TRBV6-2 or TRBV6-3 and TRBJ2-5; TRBD2 agrees at 7 bases. Germline V gene sequence: CDR1 MNHEY, CDR2 SVGEGT. CDR3 size: 16 residues. V was clipped by 5 bases and J by 4 bases; unmatched bases: 13. For the CDR3, the DNA is TGTGCCAGCAGTGCATATTTCGGGAGGCTCCTAGAGACCCAGTACTTC. Its translation: CASSAYFGRLLETQYF.

The gene calls are TRBV7-9 and TRBJ2-1; TRBD2 matches at 7 bases. The germline V gene has CDR1 SEHNR and CDR2 FQNEAQ (reference sequence). The V and J ends lost 5 bases and 1 base, in that order; junction bases with no gene match: 8. This CDR3 is built from 16 residues. In DNA, the CDR3 is TGTGCCAGCAGCCTGAGGGGAGCGGGGTCCTACAATGAGCAGTTCTTC. As protein: CASSLRGAGSYNEQFF.

The sample holds a few counts of this clonotype. The chain links TRBV12-3 or TRBV12-4 to TRBJ1-1; no firm D call. This CDR3 comprises 10 residues. Trimming stripped 6 bases from V and 11 bases from J, with 10 bases between. The CDR3 DNA follows: TGTGCCAGCAGCAGCAGAGTGGCTTTCTTT. Amino acid sequence: CASSSRVAFF.

This clonotype was recorded a few times. This chain links TRBV27 with TRBJ1-2; the match to TRBD1 covers 8 bases. The CDR3 contains 14 residues. Germline V lookup: CDR1 MNHEY, CDR2 SMNVEV (reference sequence). V lost 4 bases and J lost 4; bases outside the gene matches: 5. Here the CDR3 DNA reads TGTGCCAGCAGTTCCCACGGGACAGGCTATGGCTACACCTTC. This encodes CASSSHGTGYGYTF.

This chain uses TRBV5-1 with TRBJ2-5, with 8 bases that match TRBD2. This CDR3 region has 13 residues. Germline V lookup: CDR1 SGHRS, CDR2 YFSETQ. V was pared by 6 bases and J by 4 bases, with 5 bases of the junction left unmatched. As DNA, the CDR3 is TGCGCCAGCACCCGGGGGGGGCGAGAGACCCAGTACTTC. Protein sequence: CASTRGGRETQYF.

This clonotype has more than one count but fewer than ten. The CDR3: CASSPTGAPYEQYF. CDR3 nucleotides: TGTGCCAGCAGTCCTACAGGGGCGCCCTACGAGCAGTACTTC. The V and J genes are TRBV7-2 and TRBJ2-7, with 7 bases matching TRBD1. Germline CDR1 is SGHTA and CDR2 is FQGNSA. The V and J ends lost 6 bases and 2 bases, in that order; junction bases with no gene match: 7. CDR3 length: 14 amino acids.

This chain joins TRBV7-2 and TRBJ2-1; 12 bases line up with TRBD2. The CDR3 has 16 residues. The germline gives CDR1 SGHTA, CDR2 FQGNSA. J was trimmed by 6 bases and V by 5 bases; bases with no gene match: 8. CDR3 loop: CASSPTSGSRRNEQFF. The CDR3 coding sequence is TGTGCCAGCAGCCCGACTAGCGGGAGTCGGCGCAATGAGCAGTTCTTC.

In its sample, this clonotype was seen a few times. The genes are TRBV29-1 and TRBJ2-1, with 9 bases that match TRBD2. The germline gives CDR1 SQVTM, CDR2 ANQGSEA. V dropped 3 bases and J dropped 3; count of bases not matched to a gene: 6. The CDR3 is made up of 15 amino acids. The CDR3 is CSVEGAGGRYNEQFF. For the CDR3, the DNA is TGCAGCGTTGAGGGGGCGGGAGGGCGCTACAATGAGCAGTTCTTC.

This clonotype was counted only a few times. V gene TRBV7-8 combines with J gene TRBJ1-1; TRBD1 matches 8 bases. Losses at the gene ends were 1 base for V and 2 bases for J; bases not matched to a gene: 9. The CDR3 contains 17 residues. Germline V lookup: CDR1 SGHVS, CDR2 FQNEAQ. CDR3 bases: TGTGCCAGCAGCTTAGTCCATGTCGGGACAGGAAACACTGAAGCTTTCTTT. Amino acids: CASSLVHVGTGNTEAFF.

The chain has TRBV7-2 and TRBJ2-1; perhaps TRBD2 as D (6 bases). Germline V gene data show CDR1 as SGHTA and CDR2 as FQGNSA. CDR3 length: 16 residues. The germline V and J ends were trimmed by 2 bases and 5 bases, with 16 bases remaining between them. CDR3 region: CASSLLASLRNNEQFF. The CDR3 DNA reads as TGTGCCAGCAGCTTACTAGCGTCCCTAAGGAACAATGAGCAGTTCTTC.

This rearrangement joins TRBV7-3 to TRBJ2-1; a weak D match, TRBD2 (7 bases). The CDR3 is 12 amino acids. The germline gives CDR1 SGHTA, CDR2 FQGTGA. With 5 bases removed from V and 13 bases from J, the gap between germline ends came to 15 bases. CDR3 DNA sequence: TGTGCCAGCAGCCGCCCGGGGGGCCTACAGTTCTTC. Translation gives CASSRPGGLQFF.

V gene TRBV9 combines with J gene TRBJ2-3; 8 bases are a match to TRBD2. Germline V gene data show CDR1 as SGDLS and CDR2 as YYNGEE. With V trimmed by 3 bases and J by 5 bases, 17 bases remained unmatched. The CDR3 sequence is 18 residues long. The CDR3 here is CASSEPREEAGVIDTQYF. Written as DNA, the CDR3 is TGTGCCAGCAGCGAGCCTAGAGAGGAAGCGGGAGTGATAGATACGCAGTATTTT.

This clonotype was counted only a few times. The chain links TRBV7-4 to TRBJ2-1, with D possibly TRBD1 on 6 matching bases. CDR3 length equals 12 residues. V gave up 5 bases and J gave up 13 bases, with 15 bases separating them. Germline CDR1 reads SGHVT; CDR2 reads SQSDAQ. The CDR3 sequence: CASSEGTTTQFF. The CDR3, as DNA: TGTGCCAGCAGCGAGGGGACAACTACTCAGTTCTTC. Drawing the rest from reference TRBV7-4 and TRBJ2-1, the complete variable domain is GAGVSQSPRYKVAKRGRDVALRCDSISGHVTLYWYRQTLGQGSEVLTYSQSDAQRDKSGRPSGRFSAERPERSVSTLKIQRTEQGDSAVYLCASSEGTTTQFFGPGTRLTVL.

This clonotype was found a few times. The DNA for the CDR3 is TGTGCCAGCAGCCGCCTGGTGGCGGGGCAAGAGACCCAGTACTTC. Amino acids: CASSRLVAGQETQYF. The chain couples TRBV4-2 to TRBJ2-5, with D tentatively TRBD2 (6 bases). V was shortened by 4 bases and J by 2 bases, with 14 bases between the two germline ends. This CDR3 has 15 residues. Germline lookup yields CDR1 LGHNA and CDR2 YNFKEQ.

This chain joins TRBV14 and TRBJ2-2, with D possibly TRBD1 on 6 matching bases. In germline, CDR1 is SGHDN, CDR2 FVKESK. The CDR3 extends over 16 amino acids. V lost 7 bases, J lost 2 bases, and 17 bases lay in between. The CDR3 nucleotides are TGTGCCAGCAATAAGGGGGATTGGTACAACACCGGGGAGCTGTTTTTT. It encodes CASNKGDWYNTGELFF.

The chain links TRBV7-8 to TRBJ2-7; D is undetermined. Trimming left V 1 base short and J 5 bases short, with 21 bases between. The CDR3 runs to 17 residues. The germline V gene has CDR1 SGHVS and CDR2 FQNEAQ. The CDR3 bases are TGTGCCAGCAGCTTAGGTCCTAGTGCAGAGGCACCTAACGAGCAGTACGTC. Its protein product is CASSLGPSAEAPNEQYV.

This clonotype was detected only a few times. Written as DNA, the CDR3 is TGTGCCAGCAGTTACCTGACCGAAACCTACGAGCAGTACGTC. It codes for CASSYLTETYEQYV. V usage is TRBV6-1 and J usage is TRBJ2-7; D remains unclear. Germline CDR1 reads MNHNS; CDR2 reads SASEGT. V was cut by 5 bases and J by 2 bases, with 13 bases left in between. CDR3 length: 14 residues.

This clonotype was seen a few times. V gene TRBV7-2 combines with J gene TRBJ2-3, with 12 nucleotides matching TRBD2. The germline V gene encodes CDR1 SGHTA and CDR2 FQGNSA. V shed 8 bases, J shed 3 bases, and the junction held 6 bases outside the gene matches. The length of the CDR3 is 15 residues. CDR3 loop: CASRRTSGMTDTQYF. The CDR3 DNA is TGTGCCAGCCGCCGGACTAGCGGGATGACAGATACGCAGTATTTT.

This clonotype was seen only a few times. The chain is built from TRBV4-1 and TRBJ2-7; the D gene is possibly TRBD1 (5 bases). CDR3 length: 13 amino acids. Trimming shortened V by 5 bases and J by 5 bases, and 13 bases separated the two germline ends. Germline assignment: CDR1 MGHRA and CDR2 YSYEKL. Here the CDR3 reads CASSSGSGNEQYF. In nucleotides, the CDR3 is TGCGCCAGCAGCTCAGGGTCAGGGAACGAGCAGTACTTC.

This clonotype has just a few counts. This rearrangement joins TRBV7-9 to TRBJ2-1; the match to TRBD2 covers 10 bases. The V gene's germline CDR1 is SEHNR and CDR2 FQNEAQ (reference sequence). The CDR3 is 16 amino acids. Unmatched junction bases numbered 8, after V lost 4 bases and J lost 5 bases. The DNA for the CDR3 is TGTGCCAGCAGCTCTGCGGGACTAGCGTATAACAATGAGCAGTTCTTC. Residues: CASSSAGLAYNNEQFF. Based on the CDR3 plus reference TRBV7-9 and TRBJ2-1, the full variable domain is DTGVSQNPRHKITKRGQNVTFRCDPISEHNRLYWYRQTLGQGPEFLTYFQNEAQLEKSRLLSDRFSAERPKGSFSTLEIQRTEQGDSAMYLCASSSAGLAYNNEQFFGPGTRLTVL.

The rearrangement joins TRBV19 to TRBJ2-1; TRBD1 matches 8 bases. The V segment lost 10 bases and the J segment 4 bases; nucleotides outside the gene matches: 12. The V gene's germline CDR1 is LNHDA and CDR2 SQIVND (reference sequence). The CDR3 is 15 residues long. CDR3 sequence reads: CATYGQGAKYNEQFF. CDR3 sequence (DNA): TGTGCCACATATGGACAGGGCGCTAAATACAATGAGCAGTTCTTC. The variable domain in full, completed from reference TRBV19 and TRBJ2-1, reads DGGITQSPKYLFRKEGQNVTLSCEQNLNHDAMYWYRQDPGQGLRLIYYSQIVNDFQKGDIAEGYSVSREKKESFPLTVTSAQKNPTAFYLCATYGQGAKYNEQFFGPGTRLTVL.